This entry concerns a single T cell receptor (beta chain). Data came from immunoSEQ multiplex PCR; TCRdb stores just in-frame clones and leaves some out. This sample carries some 410,000 clones, 92% of them seen once, and the ten largest clones take about 1.7%. This sample is part of a study of Ad26.COV2.S vaccination and SARS-CoV-2 variants. About the research overall: Once or twice, 56 days apart, Ad26.COV2.S was delivered intramuscularly.

As to treatment: some 20 received Ad26.COV2.S at low or high dose, single or two shots; several received placebo; per-sample allocation not given. Samples analyzed were those drawn on day 63 after the first vaccine or placebo injection. This adult donor, from Boston, was 18-55 years old. Trimming at V came to 4 bases and at J to 1 base, leaving 3 bases not matched to a gene. CDR1 is SQVTM, CDR2 ANQGSEA, per germline. The CDR3 contains 15 residues. This sequence was found in a person aged 18 to 59 who received the Ad26.COV2.S COVID-19 vaccine or a placebo. Sample: peripheral blood, taken in a trial of Ad26.COV2.S vaccine versus placebo. The chain carries TRBV29-1 and TRBJ2-6; 8 positions agree with TRBD1. CDR3 in amino acids: CSVGNRGSGANVLTF. CDR3 in DNA: TGCAGCGTTGGAAACAGGGGGTCTGGGGCCAACGTCCTGACTTTC.